This TCR beta chain was recovered during a study of glioma-infiltrating T cells after dendritic cell vaccination. V was pared by 3 bases and J by 5 bases, with 11 bases of the junction left unmatched. The CDR3 spans 17 residues. Looked up from germline, CDR1 is SGHRS and CDR2 is YFSETQ. Method: immunoSEQ multiplex PCR; TCRdb's copy keeps in-frame clones and lacks some. The data hold tens of thousands of clones, with roughly 80% observed a single time. The material was blood, obtained before dendritic cell vaccination. V gene TRBV5-1 combines with J gene TRBJ2-2, with TRBD2 matching over 9 bases. The TCR originated in a human donor with glioblastoma. CDR3 DNA sequence: TGCGCCAGCAGCTCTTTGGTAGCGGGGGATATTACCGGGGAGCTGTTTTTT. It codes for CASSSLVAGDITGELFF.